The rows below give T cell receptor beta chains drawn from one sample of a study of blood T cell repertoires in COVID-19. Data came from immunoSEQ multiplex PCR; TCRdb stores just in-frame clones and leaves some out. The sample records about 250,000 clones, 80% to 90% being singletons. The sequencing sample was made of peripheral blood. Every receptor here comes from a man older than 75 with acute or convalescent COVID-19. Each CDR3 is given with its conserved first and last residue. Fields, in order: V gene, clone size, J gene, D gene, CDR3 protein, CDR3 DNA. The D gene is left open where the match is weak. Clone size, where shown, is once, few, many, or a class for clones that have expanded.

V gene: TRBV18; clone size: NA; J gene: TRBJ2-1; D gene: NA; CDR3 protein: CASSPQVFLSYNEQFF; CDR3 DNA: TGTGCCAGCTCCCCCCAGGTTTTTCTCTCCTACAATGAGCAGTTCTTC
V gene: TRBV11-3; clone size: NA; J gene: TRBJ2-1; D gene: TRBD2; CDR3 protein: CASSLAGGVNEQFF; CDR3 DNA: TGTGCCAGCAGCTTGGCGGGAGGCGTAAATGAGCAGTTCTTC
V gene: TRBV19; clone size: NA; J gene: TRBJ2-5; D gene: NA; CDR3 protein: CASSPQGFGETQYF; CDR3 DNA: TGTGCCAGTAGTCCCCAGGGGTTTGGAGAGACCCAGTACTTC
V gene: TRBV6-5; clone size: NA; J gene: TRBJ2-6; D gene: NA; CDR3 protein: CASNPAAAGANVLTF; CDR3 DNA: TGTGCCAGCAATCCGGCAGCGGCTGGGGCCAACGTCCTGACTTTC
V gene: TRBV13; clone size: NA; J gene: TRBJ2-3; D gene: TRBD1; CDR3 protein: CASSLGPLGQRKRDTQYF; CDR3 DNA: TGTGCCAGCAGCTTAGGCCCGCTGGGACAGCGCAAGAGGGATACGCAGTATTTT
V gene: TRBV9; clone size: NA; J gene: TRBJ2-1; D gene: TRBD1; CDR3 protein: CASSVATGVVFNEQFF; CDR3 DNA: TGTGCCAGCAGCGTAGCCACAGGGGTCGTTTTCAATGAGCAGTTCTTC
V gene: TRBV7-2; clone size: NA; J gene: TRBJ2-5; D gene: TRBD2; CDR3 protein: CASSLVAGVGETQYF; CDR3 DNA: TGTGCCAGCAGCTTAGTAGCGGGGGTGGGAGAGACCCAGTACTTC
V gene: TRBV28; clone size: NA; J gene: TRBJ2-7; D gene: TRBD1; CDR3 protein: CASSSPWAGGSYEQYF; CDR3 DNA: TGTGCCAGCAGTTCGCCGTGGGCAGGGGGCTCCTACGAGCAGTACTTC
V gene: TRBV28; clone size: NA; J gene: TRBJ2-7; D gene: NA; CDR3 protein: CASTLLDNSYEQYF; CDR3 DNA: TGTGCCAGCACCCTGCTTGACAATTCCTACGAGCAGTACTTC
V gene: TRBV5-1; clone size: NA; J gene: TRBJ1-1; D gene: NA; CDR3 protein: CASSLDRAMNTEAFF; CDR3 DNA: TGCGCCAGCAGCTTGGACAGGGCCATGAACACTGAAGCTTTCTTT
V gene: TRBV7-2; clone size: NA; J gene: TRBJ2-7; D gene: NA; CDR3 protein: CASSEGLLSYEQYF; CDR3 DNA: TGTGCCAGCAGCGAGGGCCTTCTTTCCTACGAGCAGTACTTC
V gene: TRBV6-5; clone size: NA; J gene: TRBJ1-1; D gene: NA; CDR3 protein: CASSTRGTRGTEAFF; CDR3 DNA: TGTGCCAGCAGTACCCGGGGGACGAGGGGCACTGAAGCTTTCTTT
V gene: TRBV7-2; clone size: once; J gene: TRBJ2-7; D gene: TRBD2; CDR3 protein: CASSLAGGLAGAHEQYF; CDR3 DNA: TGTGCCAGCAGCTTAGCCGGGGGACTAGCGGGGGCACACGAGCAGTACTTC
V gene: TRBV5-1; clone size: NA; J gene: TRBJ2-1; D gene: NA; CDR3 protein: CASSSIQGYNEQFF; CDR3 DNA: TGCGCCAGCAGCTCCATACAGGGATACAATGAGCAGTTCTTC
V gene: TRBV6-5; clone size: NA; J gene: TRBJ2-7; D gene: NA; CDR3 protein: CASNSDSYEQYF; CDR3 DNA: TGTGCCAGCAACTCGGACAGCTACGAGCAGTACTTC
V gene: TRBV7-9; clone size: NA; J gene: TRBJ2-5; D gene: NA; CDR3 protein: CASSLLNSQETQYF; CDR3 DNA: TGTGCCAGCAGCTTGCTGAATAGCCAAGAGACCCAGTACTTC
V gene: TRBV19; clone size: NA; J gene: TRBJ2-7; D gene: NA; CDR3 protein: CASSIQAGLNEQYF; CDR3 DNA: TGTGCCAGTAGTATTCAGGCAGGGTTGAACGAGCAGTACTTC
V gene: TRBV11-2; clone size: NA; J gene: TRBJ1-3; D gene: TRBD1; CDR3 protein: CASSYRQGSGNTIYF; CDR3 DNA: TGTGCCAGCAGCTATCGACAGGGGTCTGGAAACACCATATATTTT
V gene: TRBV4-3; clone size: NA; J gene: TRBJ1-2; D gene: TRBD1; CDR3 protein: CASSHLTGNGYTF; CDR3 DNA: TGCGCCAGCAGCCACCTGACAGGGAACGGCTACACCTTC
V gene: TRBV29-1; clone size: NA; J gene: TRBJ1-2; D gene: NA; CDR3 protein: CSVGGAAGYTF; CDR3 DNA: TGCAGCGTGGGCGGGGCCGCGGGCTACACCTTC
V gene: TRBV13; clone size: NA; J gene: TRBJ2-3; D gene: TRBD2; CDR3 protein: CASSLIGGLAGTDTQYF; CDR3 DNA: TGTGCCAGCAGCTTAATCGGCGGGCTAGCGGGCACAGATACGCAGTATTTT
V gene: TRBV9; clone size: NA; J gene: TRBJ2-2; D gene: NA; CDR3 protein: CASSVDFQGSGELFF; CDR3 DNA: TGTGCCAGCAGCGTAGACTTCCAGGGGAGCGGGGAGCTGTTTTTT
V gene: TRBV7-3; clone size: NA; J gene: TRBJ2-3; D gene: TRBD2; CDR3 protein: CASSLTGSSGSLTDTQYF; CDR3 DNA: TGTGCCAGCAGCTTAACGGGATCTAGCGGGTCTCTCACAGATACGCAGTATTTT
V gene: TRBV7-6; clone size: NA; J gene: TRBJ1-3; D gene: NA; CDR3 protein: CASSLTAFSGNTIYF; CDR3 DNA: TGTGCCAGCAGCTTGACAGCTTTCTCTGGAAACACCATATATTTT
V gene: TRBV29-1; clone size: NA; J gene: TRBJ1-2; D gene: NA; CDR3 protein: CSVGSPNYGYTF; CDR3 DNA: TGCAGCGTTGGCAGTCCTAACTATGGCTACACCTTC
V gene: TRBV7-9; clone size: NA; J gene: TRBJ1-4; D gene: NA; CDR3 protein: CASSFGGDHEKLFF; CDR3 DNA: TGTGCCAGCAGCTTCGGAGGGGACCATGAAAAACTGTTTTTT
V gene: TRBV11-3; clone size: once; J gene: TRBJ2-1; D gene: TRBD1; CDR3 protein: CASSPGTGVREQFF; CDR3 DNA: TGTGCCAGCAGCCCCGGGACAGGAGTCCGTGAGCAGTTCTTC
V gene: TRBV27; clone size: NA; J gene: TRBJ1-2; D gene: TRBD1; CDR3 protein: CASSFTGAVPSMGYTF; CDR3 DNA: TGTGCCAGCAGTTTTACAGGGGCCGTCCCGTCTATGGGCTACACCTTC
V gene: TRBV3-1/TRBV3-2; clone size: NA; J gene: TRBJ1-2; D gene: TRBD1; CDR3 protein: CASSPMTGEVYGYTF; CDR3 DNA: TGTGCCAGCAGCCCGATGACAGGGGAGGTGTATGGCTACACCTTC
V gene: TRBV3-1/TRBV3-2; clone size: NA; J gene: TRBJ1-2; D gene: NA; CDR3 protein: CASSQIGGAIDYGYTF; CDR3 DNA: TGTGCCAGCAGCCAAATCGGGGGGGCGATCGACTATGGCTACACCTTC
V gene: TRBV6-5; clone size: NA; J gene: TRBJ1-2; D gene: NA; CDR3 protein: CASSYGQGRYGYTF; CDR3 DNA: TGTGCCAGCAGTTACGGCCAGGGGAGATATGGCTACACCTTC
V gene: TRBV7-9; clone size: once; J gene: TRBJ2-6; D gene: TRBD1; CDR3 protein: CASSPGQGSSGANVLTF; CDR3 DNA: TGTGCCAGCAGCCCCGGACAGGGTAGCTCTGGGGCCAACGTCCTGACTTTC
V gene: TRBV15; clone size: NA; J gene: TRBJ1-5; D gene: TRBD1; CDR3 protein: CATSRSRTGNQPQHF; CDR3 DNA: TGTGCCACCAGCAGATCCAGGACAGGGAATCAGCCCCAGCATTTT
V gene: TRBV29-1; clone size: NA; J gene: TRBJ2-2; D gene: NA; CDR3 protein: CSVHRENTGELFF; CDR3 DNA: TGCAGCGTTCACAGGGAAAACACCGGGGAGCTGTTTTTT
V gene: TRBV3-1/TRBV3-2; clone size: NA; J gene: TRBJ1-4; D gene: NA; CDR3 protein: CASSSTQSPNEKLFF; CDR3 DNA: TGTGCCAGCAGCTCTACCCAATCACCGAATGAAAAACTGTTTTTT
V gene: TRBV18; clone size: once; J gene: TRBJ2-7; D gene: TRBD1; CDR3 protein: CASSPGQVESYEQYF; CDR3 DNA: TGTGCCAGCTCACCGGGACAGGTTGAATCCTACGAGCAGTACTTC
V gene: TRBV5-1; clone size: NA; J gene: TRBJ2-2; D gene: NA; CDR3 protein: CASSWTGRVDTGELFF; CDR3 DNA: TGCGCCAGCAGCTGGACAGGGAGGGTAGACACCGGGGAGCTGTTTTTT
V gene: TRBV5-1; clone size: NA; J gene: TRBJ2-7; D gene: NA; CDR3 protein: CASRLGSYEQYF; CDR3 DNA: TGCGCCAGCAGACTAGGATCCTACGAGCAGTACTTC
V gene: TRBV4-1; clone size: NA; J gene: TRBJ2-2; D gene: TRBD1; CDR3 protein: CASRAEYRGNTGELFF; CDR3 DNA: TGCGCCAGCCGTGCCGAGTACAGGGGGAATACCGGGGAGCTGTTTTTT
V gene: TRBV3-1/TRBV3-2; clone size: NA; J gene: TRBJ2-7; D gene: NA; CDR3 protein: CASTIPAGSYEQYF; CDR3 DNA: TGTGCCAGCACCATTCCGGCAGGCTCCTACGAGCAGTACTTC
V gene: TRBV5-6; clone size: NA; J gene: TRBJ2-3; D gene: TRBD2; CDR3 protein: CASSLTGGLGDTQYF; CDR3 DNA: TGTGCCAGCAGCTTAACGGGGGGGCTCGGAGATACGCAGTATTTT
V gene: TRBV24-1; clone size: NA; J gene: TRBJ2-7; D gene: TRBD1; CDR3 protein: CATSDSRQGAYEQYF; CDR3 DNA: TGTGCCACCAGTGATTCTCGACAGGGTGCTTACGAGCAGTACTTC
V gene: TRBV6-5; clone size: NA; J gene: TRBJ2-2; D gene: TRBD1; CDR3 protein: CASSRRQGNTGELFF; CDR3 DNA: TGTGCCAGCAGTCGTCGACAGGGAAACACCGGGGAGCTGTTTTTT
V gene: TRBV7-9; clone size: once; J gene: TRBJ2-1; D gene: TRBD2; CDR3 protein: CASSLEYTAGGNEQFF; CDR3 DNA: TGTGCCAGCAGCTTAGAGTATACGGCGGGGGGTAATGAGCAGTTCTTC
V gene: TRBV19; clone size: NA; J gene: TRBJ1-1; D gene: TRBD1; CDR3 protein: CASTPYQGARGAFF; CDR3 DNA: TGTGCCAGTACCCCTTACCAGGGGGCGCGGGGGGCTTTCTTT
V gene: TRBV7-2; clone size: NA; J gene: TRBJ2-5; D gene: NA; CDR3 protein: CASSLDLARQETQYF; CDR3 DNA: TGTGCCAGCAGCTTAGATCTGGCAAGACAAGAGACCCAGTACTTC
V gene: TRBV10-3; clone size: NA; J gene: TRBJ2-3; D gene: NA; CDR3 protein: CAIGGLSADTQYF; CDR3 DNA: TGTGCCATCGGGGGGTTGTCCGCAGATACGCAGTATTTT
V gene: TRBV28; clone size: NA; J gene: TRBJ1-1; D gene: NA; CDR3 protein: CASIVNTEAFF; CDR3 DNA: TGTGCCAGCATAGTGAACACTGAAGCTTTCTTT
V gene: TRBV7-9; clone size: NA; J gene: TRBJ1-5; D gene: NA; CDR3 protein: CASSNHSNQPQHF; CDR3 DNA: TGTGCCAGCAGCAATCATAGCAATCAGCCCCAGCATTTT
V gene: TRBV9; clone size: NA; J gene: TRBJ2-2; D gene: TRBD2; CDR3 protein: CASSVGGRGTGELFF; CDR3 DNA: TGTGCCAGCAGCGTTGGCGGGAGGGGTACCGGGGAGCTGTTTTTT
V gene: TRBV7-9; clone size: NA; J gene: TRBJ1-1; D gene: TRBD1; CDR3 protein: CASRRGQENTEAFF; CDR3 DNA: TGTGCCAGCAGGCGGGGACAGGAGAACACTGAAGCTTTCTTT
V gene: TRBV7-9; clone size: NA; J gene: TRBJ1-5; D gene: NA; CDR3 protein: CASSGYDRSPQPQHF; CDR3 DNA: TGTGCCAGCAGCGGTTACGACAGGTCACCCCAGCCCCAGCATTTT
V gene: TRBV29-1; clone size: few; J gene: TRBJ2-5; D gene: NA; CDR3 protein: CSVEEPAGTETQYF; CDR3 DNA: TGCAGCGTTGAAGAGCCGGCAGGCACAGAGACCCAGTACTTC
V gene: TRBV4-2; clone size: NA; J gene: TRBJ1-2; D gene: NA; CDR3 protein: CASSPGSSGQPNYGYTF; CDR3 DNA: TGTGCCAGCAGCCCCGGGTCCTCGGGACAACCTAACTATGGCTACACCTTC
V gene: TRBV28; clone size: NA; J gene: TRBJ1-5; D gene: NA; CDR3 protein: CASRTQLGNQPQHF; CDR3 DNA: TGTGCCAGCAGGACACAGTTGGGCAATCAGCCCCAGCATTTT
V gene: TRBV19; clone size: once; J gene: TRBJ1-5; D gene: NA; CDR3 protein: CASSIQGSSNQPQHF; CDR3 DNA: TGTGCCAGTAGTATCCAGGGTTCCAGCAATCAGCCCCAGCATTTT
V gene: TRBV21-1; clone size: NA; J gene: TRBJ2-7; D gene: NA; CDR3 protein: CASSKERDSPRSYEQYF; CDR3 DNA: TGTGCCAGCAGCAAAGAACGGGACAGCCCAAGGTCCTACGAGCAGTACTTC
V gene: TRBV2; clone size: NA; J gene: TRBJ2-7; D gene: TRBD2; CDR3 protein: CASSKLAGDGYEQYF; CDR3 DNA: TGTGCCAGCAGTAAACTAGCGGGAGATGGATACGAGCAGTACTTC
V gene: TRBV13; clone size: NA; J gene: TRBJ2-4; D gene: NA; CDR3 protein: CASSFGREVLKAKNIQYF; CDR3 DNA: TGTGCCAGCAGCTTTGGCAGGGAGGTTTTAAAGGCCAAAAACATTCAGTACTTC